Sequencing of this TCR beta chain was carried out in a study of CD8 T cells in ankylosing spondylitis. Findings and limits, study-wide: Reportedly, significant enrichment of disease-linked clones occurred in matched ankylosing spondylitis synovial fluid. In reactive arthritis synovial fluid and blood, some motif variants had been reported before.

In its sample, this clonotype was seen a few times. No antigen is known for it. TCRdb reprocessed the 5' RACE reads with MiXCR, giving one entry per CDR3 protein. Counted here are about 130,000 distinct CDR3 sequences, 9.3% occurring once; the ten biggest clones make up approximately 3.6%. The germline V gene has CDR1 SQVTM and CDR2 ANQGSEA. The CDR3 consists of 13 residues. J lost 2 bases, V lost 4 bases, and 2 bases had no gene match. The receptor's source is a male donor with ankylosing spondylitis or in good health (not recorded which). Sequenced material: blood, either unsorted or a sorted T cell fraction (not recorded which). This chain joins TRBV29-1 and TRBJ1-3, with 7 bases matching TRBD1. Written as DNA, the CDR3 is TGCAGCGTTGGGACAGGACCTGGAAACACCATATATTTT. Its protein is CSVGTGPGNTIYF.